What follows is one T cell receptor beta chain and its context. TCRdb keeps only in-frame clones here, not all; method: immunoSEQ multiplex PCR. The sample includes 70,000 to 75,000 clones, 92% of them seen just once. This entry is derived from a study of T cell changes during pregnancy in multiple sclerosis. Per germline, CDR1 LNHDA and CDR2 SQIVND (reference sequence). The CDR3 extends over 13 amino acids. Trimming removed 2 bases from V and 9 bases from J, with 13 bases in between. The TCR originated in a female donor with multiple sclerosis, enrolled in a pregnancy study. The chain combines TRBV19 with TRBJ1-1; a possible D gene is TRBD1 (5 bases). The source was peripheral blood, collected before pregnancy. The CDR3 here is CASSISWGGKAFF. CDR3 sequence (DNA): TGTGCCAGTAGTATATCATGGGGGGGGAAAGCTTTCTTT.